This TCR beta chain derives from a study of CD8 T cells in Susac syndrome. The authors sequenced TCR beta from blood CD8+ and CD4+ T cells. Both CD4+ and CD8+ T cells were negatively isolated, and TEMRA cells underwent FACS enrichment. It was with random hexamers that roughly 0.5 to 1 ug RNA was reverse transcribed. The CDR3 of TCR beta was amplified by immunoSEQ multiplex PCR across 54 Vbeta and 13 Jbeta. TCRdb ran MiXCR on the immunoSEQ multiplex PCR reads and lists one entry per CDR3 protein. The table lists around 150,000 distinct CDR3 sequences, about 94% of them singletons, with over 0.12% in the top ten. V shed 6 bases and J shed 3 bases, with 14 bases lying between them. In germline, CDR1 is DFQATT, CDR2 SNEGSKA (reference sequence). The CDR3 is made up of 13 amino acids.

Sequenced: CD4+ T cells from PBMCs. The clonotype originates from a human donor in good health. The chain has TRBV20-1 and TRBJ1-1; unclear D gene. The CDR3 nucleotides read TGCAGTGCGGAGGAATCAGGTTACACTGAAGCTTTCTTT. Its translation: CSAEESGYTEAFF.